The present entry profiles one TCR beta chain with its context. Its antigen remains unknown. Memory CD4+ cells were defined as CD4+CD45RO+CD25-. Study-level results: Tumor memory CD4+ T cell TCR gene usage clustered with blood and lymph node memory CD4+ cells and lymph node naive CD4+ cells.

TCRdb redid the calling of the 5' RACE reads with MiXCR, one entry per CDR3 protein. Of tens of thousands of distinct CDR3 sequences in the sample, roughly 28% are singletons; the top ten hold under 3.5%. Germline CDR1 is LGHDT and CDR2 is YNNKEL (reference sequence). The V end lost 0 bases, the J end lost 5 bases, and 4 bases lay between the germline ends. This CDR3 contains 12 residues. The receptor was isolated from a female donor with breast cancer. The rearrangement uses TRBV3-1 and TRBJ1-2, with D unresolved. The sample consisted of tumor-infiltrating memory CD4+ T cells sorted from the breast tumor. Described subset: memory CD4+ T cells, CD4+CD45RO+CD25-. CDR3 region: CASSQEVYGYTF. The CDR3 region has the DNA TGTGCCAGCAGCCAAGAGGTATATGGCTACACCTTC.